This T cell receptor (beta chain) was sequenced in a study of blood T cells in healthy people across ages. The study's findings and limits: Diversity figures derived from one million T cells were judged to underestimate the true value.

Each donor's blood draw was around 9.2 milliliters of peripheral blood. The authors ran a second PCR of 7 to 11 cycles using a sample-barcoded 5' primer and a J-beta primer mix. MiXCR was run by TCRdb on the 5' RACE reads, yielding one entry per CDR3 protein. Among 910,000 or so distinct CDR3 sequences, 51% were seen once, and the ten largest hold 20% to 25%. On this clonotype itself: Its antigen is undetermined.

The source material was blood. The TCR was taken from a woman aged 55-69 years in good health.

CDR3 loop: CSVVAGGAGEQFF. CDR3 nucleotides: TGCAGCGTCGTGGCAGGGGGGGCCGGTGAGCAGTTCTTC. The chain combines TRBV29-1 with TRBJ2-1; the D gene could be TRBD1 or TRBD2 (7 bases each). The CDR3 length is 13 residues. V dropped 6 bases and J dropped 9 bases, with 18 bases sitting between them. CDR1 is SQVTM, CDR2 ANQGSEA, per germline.